This TCR beta chain derives from a study of breast tumors, draining lymph nodes, adjacent tissues. V gave up 9 bases and J gave up 2 bases; unmatched junction bases: 12. The CDR3 runs to 16 residues. CDR1 and CDR2 from the germline V gene are LNHDA and SQIVND (reference sequence). This clonotype was seen many times. Its antigen is unknown. Study-wide results and caveats: The lymph node origin of tumor T cells was framed as consistent with a hypothesis, not demonstrated. Findings are consistent with lymph node origin and intratumoral expansion of most tumor T cells. Luminal-like breast cancer showed significantly higher tumor–nontumor repertoire similarity than basal-like. Tumors had less TCR diversity than lymph nodes, more than nontumor tissue.

MiXCR was run by TCRdb on the multiplex PCR reads, yielding one entry per CDR3 protein. The sample consists of 200,000 to 250,000 distinct CDR3 sequences, around 35% of them appearing once. Axillary draining lymph nodes of breast cancer patients supplied the node samples. The TCR sequence derives from a female donor with breast cancer. Some clones in this sample may be carry-over from other donors' samples. Sequenced input: axillary lymph node tissue. This rearrangement joins TRBV19 to TRBJ2-2; 7 bases map to TRBD1. In nucleotides, the CDR3 is TGTGCCAGCATGGACAGGTTGAGGGGAAACACCGGGGAGCTGTTTTTT. Amino acids: CASMDRLRGNTGELFF.